These 18 T cell receptor beta chains originate from one sample sequenced in a study of OX40 agonist ivuxolimab in advanced cancers. Clones were read by immunoSEQ multiplex PCR, and TCRdb kept only the in-frame ones, dropping some. Of roughly 80,000 clones in the sample, around nine tenths were seen once. The sequencing here drew on CD4+ or CD8+ T cells sorted from blood, taken in a trial of the OX40 agonist ivuxolimab. These receptors all come from an adult with an advanced solid tumor such as melanoma, head and neck, liver or kidney cancer.

CDR3 sequence (DNA): TGTGCCAGTAGTAGAAACAGGGGGCCAGTAGAGACTGAAGCTTTCTTT. Protein: CASSRNRGPVETEAFF. This chain links TRBV19 with TRBJ1-1, with 9 nucleotides matching TRBD1. Germline-derived CDR1 and CDR2 are LNHDA and SQIVND (reference sequence). V was pared by 4 bases and J by 5 bases, with 11 bases of the junction left unmatched. CDR3 length: 16 residues.

V usage is TRBV10-1 and J usage is TRBJ2-2; a possible D gene is TRBD1 (6 bases). The germline V gene has CDR1 WNHNN and CDR2 SYGVQD (reference sequence). The CDR3 is made up of 14 amino acids. V lost 0 bases to trimming and J lost 7 bases, with 9 bases between them. CDR3 DNA: TGCGCCAGCAGTGAGTCTGGGGGCAACGGGGAGCTGTTTTTT. It yields the protein CASSESGGNGELFF.

The chain uses TRBV4-3 and TRBJ2-7; 8 bases are shared with TRBD2. The CDR3 length is 15 residues. With V trimmed by 1 base and J by 4 bases, 6 bases remained unmatched. Germline V gives CDR1 LGHNA, CDR2 YSLEER. CDR3 residues: CASSQVAGGEYEQYF. As DNA, the CDR3 is TGCGCCAGCAGCCAAGTTGCCGGGGGGGAATACGAGCAGTACTTC.

This clone was picked up one time. This sequence joins TRBV6-1 and TRBJ1-1; D gene unclear. Germline loops: CDR1 MNHNS, CDR2 SASEGT. The CDR3 spans 13 residues. V was shortened by 0 bases and J by 5 bases, with 7 bases between the two germline ends. As DNA, the CDR3 is TGTGCCAGCAGTGAAGCGCGAGGAACTGAAGCTTTCTTT. As protein: CASSEARGTEAFF.

The V gene is TRBV2, the J gene TRBJ2-3; 8 nucleotides match TRBD1. CDR1 SNHLY and CDR2 FYNNEI come from the germline V gene. The CDR3 is 16 residues long. V was clipped by 6 bases and J by 2 bases; unmatched bases: 10. Written as DNA, the CDR3 is TGTGCCAGCAGCGACCCCGGGACAGGCGACACAGATACGCAGTATTTT. Translating it yields CASSDPGTGDTDTQYF.

The V call is TRBV2, the J call TRBJ1-3, with D unresolved. Trimming pared 2 bases from V and 0 bases from J, leaving 20 bases between. Germline lookup yields CDR1 SNHLY and CDR2 FYNNEI. This CDR3 is 19 amino acids long. In nucleotides, the CDR3 is TGTGCCAGCAGTGAACACCCACCTAAAGCTATAAACTCTGGAAACACCATATATTTT. This sequence encodes CASSEHPPKAINSGNTIYF.

The chain joins TRBV9 to TRBJ2-1; D perhaps matches TRBD1 (6 bases). Germline lookup yields CDR1 SGDLS and CDR2 YYNGEE. The length of the CDR3 is 13 residues. Trimming cost V 0 bases and J 9 bases, with 10 bases left between them. The CDR3 DNA reads TGTGCCAGCAGCGTAGTTTCGGACAGTGAGCAGTTCTTC. This sequence encodes CASSVVSDSEQFF.

The chain carries TRBV15 and TRBJ2-5; TRBD2 aligns across 8 bases. Trimming cost V 1 base and J 1 base; bases outside gene matches: 5. The CDR3 contains 16 residues. CDR1 LNHNV and CDR2 YYDKDF come from the germline V gene (reference sequence). The CDR3 DNA reads TGTGCCACCAGCAGAGGTTCCGGGGGGGCCCAAGAGACCCAGTACTTC. The encoded protein is CATSRGSGGAQETQYF.

The V gene is TRBV7-9, the J gene TRBJ1-1; maybe TRBD1 (5 bases). Trimming removed 5 bases at V and 5 bases at J, with 15 bases between. Germline loops: CDR1 SEHNR, CDR2 FQNEAQ (reference sequence). The CDR3 length is 14 residues. The CDR3 region has the DNA TGTGCCAGCAGCCCCGGGGGTGAGAGGACTGAAGCTTTCTTT. Translated, it gives CASSPGGERTEAFF.

A note on this clone: The junction shows a germline mismatch at one end, possibly a read error. The chain uses TRBV7-3 and TRBJ2-7; possibly TRBD2 for D (5 bases). The CDR3 sequence is 10 residues long. CDR1 is SGHTA, CDR2 FQGTGA, per germline. CDR3 sequence: CARPGLELYF. The CDR3 region has the DNA TGTGCCAGGCCCGGACTCGAGCTGTACTTC. Complete variable domain (other parts from reference TRBV7-3 and TRBJ2-7): GAGVSQTPSNKVTEKGKYVELRCDPISGHTALYWYRQSLGQGPEFLIYFQGTGAADDSGLPNDRFFAVRPEGSVSTLKIQRTERGDSAVYLCARPGLELYFGPGTRLTVT.

The V call is TRBV15, the J call TRBJ2-7; D gene unclear. V lost 3 bases, J lost 2 bases, and 8 bases lay in between. This CDR3 spans 13 amino acids. Per germline, CDR1 LNHNV and CDR2 YYDKDF (reference sequence). CDR3 sequence (DNA): TGTGCCACCAGCAGCGGAGCCCCCTACGAGCAGTACTTC. This sequence encodes CATSSGAPYEQYF.

The chain couples TRBV7-9 to TRBJ2-1; 8 nucleotides align to TRBD2. This CDR3 is 15 amino acids long. Unmatched junction bases numbered 18, after V lost 5 bases and J lost 15 bases. The germline V gene encodes CDR1 SEHNR and CDR2 FQNEAQ (reference sequence). The CDR3 region is CASSPRTSSGRVSFF. The DNA for the CDR3 is TGTGCCAGCAGCCCACGGACTAGCTCAGGAAGGGTGTCGTTCTTC.

CDR3 coding DNA: TGTGCCAGCAGCTATGTTTCAGGGGGGGGGACTGAAGCTTTCTTT. This codes for CASSYVSGGGTEAFF. The chain combines TRBV7-8 with TRBJ1-1; 7 bases fit TRBD1. J gave up 5 bases and V 4 bases, and 10 bases lay outside the gene matches. The CDR3 consists of 15 residues. Germline assignment: CDR1 SGHVS and CDR2 FQNEAQ.

This chain connects TRBV2 to TRBJ2-4; tentatively, D is TRBD2 (5 bases). Per germline, CDR1 SNHLY and CDR2 FYNNEI. The CDR3 loop spans 18 amino acids. V lost 2 bases and J lost 2, with 19 bases in between. CDR3 coding DNA: TGTGCCAGCAGTGAAACGGTAGACGGGCGCGGGTCCAAAAACATTCAGTACTTC. The encoded protein is CASSETVDGRGSKNIQYF.

The chain carries TRBV19 and TRBJ1-2, with D tentatively TRBD1 (5 bases). The germline gives CDR1 LNHDA, CDR2 SQIVND (reference sequence). The CDR3 is 15 residues long. The V gene lost 3 bases and the J gene lost 4 bases, with 15 bases spanning the gap. DNA of the CDR3: TGTGCCAGTAGTATTTCAGTAGCCAGGGCCTATGGCTACACCTTC. Residues: CASSISVARAYGYTF.

The J gene is TRBJ2-2, the V gene TRBV29-1, with D perhaps matching TRBD2 (6 bases). The germline V gene encodes CDR1 SQVTM and CDR2 ANQGSEA. The CDR3 loop spans 14 amino acids. Deletions cut 4 bases from V and 0 bases from J, with 9 bases between. This CDR3 is CSVGGGANTGELFF. The CDR3 nucleotides read TGCAGCGTTGGTGGCGGGGCGAACACCGGGGAGCTGTTTTTT.

V and J are TRBV5-1 and TRBJ2-2; 8 positions agree with TRBD1. V lost 4 bases to trimming and J lost 3 bases; unmatched junction nucleotides: 5. The germline CDR1 and CDR2 sequences are SGHRS and YFSETQ. CDR3 length equals 15 residues. This CDR3 is CASSQGAGYTGELFF. The CDR3, as DNA: TGCGCCAGCAGCCAGGGGGCTGGGTACACCGGGGAGCTGTTTTTT.

In nucleotides, the CDR3 is TGTGCCAGCAGCCCAGAACAGGGAGCCACAGATACGCAGTATTTT. Translation gives CASSPEQGATDTQYF. V usage is TRBV7-2 and J usage is TRBJ2-3; the D gene is possibly TRBD1 (6 bases). Germline CDR1 and CDR2: SGHTA and FQGNSA. The CDR3 is 15 residues long. V was clipped by 5 bases and J by 2 bases, with 14 bases between them.